This T cell receptor beta chain was profiled in a study of T cell repertoires in cytomegalovirus infection. Overall study context: Public signatures in TCR beta pointed to CMV infection and matching HLA type.

TCRdb reprocessed the reads with MiXCR, giving one entry per CDR3 protein. The sample gives around 750,000 distinct CDR3 sequences, about 31% of which show up once; 9.5% to 15% is in the top ten. With respect to this clonotype: Its antigen is as yet unknown.

V was cut by 0 bases and J by 0 bases, with 13 bases left in between. The CDR3 is 17 amino acids. Germline V lookup: CDR1 SGHRS, CDR2 YFSETQ. Broader study findings: The response measured ex vivo was dominated by TCR beta clonotypes (HLA-C-restricted and CMV-specific). Frequencies of public TCR beta families were cumulated, and this identified carriers of CMV plus the relevant HLA.

The chain has TRBV5-1 and TRBJ1-5; D is ambiguous. This sequence originates from a human donor in good health (CMV status not recorded). Some clones in this sample may be carry-over from other donors' samples. The sample consisted of cultured CD8+ T cells from PBMCs, taken from culture after CMV antigen stimulation. DNA of the CDR3: TGCGCCAGCAGCTTGGAGGCTCGGATCGGTAGCAATCAGCCCCAGCATTTT. It specifies CASSLEARIGSNQPQHF.